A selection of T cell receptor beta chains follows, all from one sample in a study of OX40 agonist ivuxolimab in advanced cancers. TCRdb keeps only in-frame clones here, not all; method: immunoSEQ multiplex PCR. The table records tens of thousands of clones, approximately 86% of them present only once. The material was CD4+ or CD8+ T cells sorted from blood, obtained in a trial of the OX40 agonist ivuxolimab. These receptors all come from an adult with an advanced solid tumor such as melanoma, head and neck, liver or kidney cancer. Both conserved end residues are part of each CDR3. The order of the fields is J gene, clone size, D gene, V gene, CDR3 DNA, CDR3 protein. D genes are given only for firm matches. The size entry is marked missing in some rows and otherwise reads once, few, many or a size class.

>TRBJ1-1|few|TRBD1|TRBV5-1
TGCGCCAGCAGCACGGACAGGGGGGCTTTCTTT
CASSTDRGAFF
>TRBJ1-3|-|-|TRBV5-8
TGTGCCAGCAGCTTGGGGGTTGTCTCTGGAAACACCATATATTTT
CASSLGVVSGNTIYF
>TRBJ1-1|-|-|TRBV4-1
TGCGCCAGCAGCCAAGACATGAACACTGAAGCTTTCTTT
CASSQDMNTEAFF
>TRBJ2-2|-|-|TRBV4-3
TGCGCCAGCAGCCAGGTCGGCAACACCGGGGAGCTGTTTTTT
CASSQVGNTGELFF
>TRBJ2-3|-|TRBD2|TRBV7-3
TGTGCCAGCAGTTCGGGACTAGCAACAGATACGCAGTATTTT
CASSSGLATDTQYF
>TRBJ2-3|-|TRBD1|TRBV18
TGTGCCAGCTCACCGAGGGGACAGGGGGCAACAGATACGCAGTATTTT
CASSPRGQGATDTQYF
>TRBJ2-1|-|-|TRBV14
TGTGCCAGCAGCCAAGGAGGACCTCACAATGAGCAGTTCTTC
CASSQGGPHNEQFF
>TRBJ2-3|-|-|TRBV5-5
TGTGCCAGCAGCTACGGTGCATCCTGGGGAGGATCAGATACGCAGTATTTT
CASSYGASWGGSDTQYF
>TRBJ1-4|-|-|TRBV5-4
TGTGCCAGCAGCTTGGATGCAACTAATGAAAAACTGTTTTTT
CASSLDATNEKLFF
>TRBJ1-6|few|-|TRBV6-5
TGTGCCAGCTCCAAGGGGTGGCCTTATAATTCACCCCTCCACTTT
CASSKGWPYNSPLHF
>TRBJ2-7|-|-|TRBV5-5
TGTGCCAGCAGCTTGGCAGGGTCTATTCCCTACGAGCAGTACTTC
CASSLAGSIPYEQYF
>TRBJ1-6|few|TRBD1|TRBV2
TGTGCCAGCAGCCGGGACAGTGAATCACCCCTCCACTTT
CASSRDSESPLHF
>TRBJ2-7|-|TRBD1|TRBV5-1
TGCGCCAGCAGCCAGGGGACAGGGGGGAAATACGAGCAGTACTTC
CASSQGTGGKYEQYF
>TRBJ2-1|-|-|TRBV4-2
TGTGCCAGCAGCCAAGATGAAAGGGTCGGGCTCAAGGAGCAGTTCTTC
CASSQDERVGLKEQFF
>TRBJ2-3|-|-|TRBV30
TGTGCCTGGAGTGTCGGAGATACGCAGTATTTT
CAWSVGDTQYF
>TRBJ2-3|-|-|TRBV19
TGTGCCAGTAGTATAGATCAGGGGATCACAGATACGCAGTATTTT
CASSIDQGITDTQYF
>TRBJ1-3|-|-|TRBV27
TGTGCCAGCAGCTCCAACTCTGGAAACACCATATATTTT
CASSSNSGNTIYF
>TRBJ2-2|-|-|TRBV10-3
TGTGCCATCAGTGGATCCCAGGGGAACACCGGGGAGCTGTTTTTT
CAISGSQGNTGELFF
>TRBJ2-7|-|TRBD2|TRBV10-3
TGTGCCATCAGGTCAGGACTAGCGGTCGCCTACGAGCAGTACTTC
CAIRSGLAVAYEQYF
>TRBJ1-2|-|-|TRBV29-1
TGCAGCGTTGAAGGGGTGGGACTCCTCTATGGCTACACCTTC
CSVEGVGLLYGYTF
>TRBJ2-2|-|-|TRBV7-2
TGTGCCAGCAGCGCCAACCCAGTAGTAACCGGGGAGCTGTTTTTT
CASSANPVVTGELFF
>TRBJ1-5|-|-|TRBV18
TGTGCCAGCTCACCCTCCGAGGGGTTCAATCAGCCCCAGCATTTT
CASSPSEGFNQPQHF
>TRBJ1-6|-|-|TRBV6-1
TGTGCCAGCACTAGCGGGGAGGTCACACCCCTCCACTTT
CASTSGEVTPLHF
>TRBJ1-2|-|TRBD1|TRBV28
TGTGCCAGCAGGGATGGACAGGGGGCAGAGGGCTACACCTTC
CASRDGQGAEGYTF
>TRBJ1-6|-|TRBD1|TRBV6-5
TGTGCCAGCAGCTATGACCAAACAGGGGGAGGGCCCCTCCACTTT
CASSYDQTGGGPLHF
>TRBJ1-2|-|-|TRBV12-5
TGTGCTAGTGGCTCCTGGCAGGGAGAAGGCTACACCTTC
CASGSWQGEGYTF
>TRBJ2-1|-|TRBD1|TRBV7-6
TGTGCCAGCAGCCATAGCCGGACAGGGGGGTCCTACAATGAGCAGTTCTTC
CASSHSRTGGSYNEQFF
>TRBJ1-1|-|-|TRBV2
TGTGCCAGCAGTGCTGAGAACACTGAAGCTTTCTTT
CASSAENTEAFF
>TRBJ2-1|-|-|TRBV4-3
TGCGCCAGCAGCCAAGTATTGGGGACCTACAATGAGCAGTTCTTC
CASSQVLGTYNEQFF
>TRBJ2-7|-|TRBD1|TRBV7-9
TGTGCCAGCAGCTTTGACAGGGGGAAAGGCGAGCAGTACTTC
CASSFDRGKGEQYF
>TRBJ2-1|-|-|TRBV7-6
TGTGCCAGCAGCTTAGCTCAGGGGGGGGCGTCCTACAATGAGCAGTTCTTC
CASSLAQGGASYNEQFF
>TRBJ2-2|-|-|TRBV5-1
TGCGCCAGCAGCTTGCTCGGACAGACCGGGGAGCTGTTTTTT
CASSLLGQTGELFF
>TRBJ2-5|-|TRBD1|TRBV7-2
TGTGCCAGCAGGCGCCGGGACAGGGGACCCCAAGAGACCCAGTACTTC
CASRRRDRGPQETQYF
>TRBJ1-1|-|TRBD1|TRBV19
TGTGCCAGTACCCTAAGGACAGGGGATGGCACTGAAGCTTTCTTT
CASTLRTGDGTEAFF
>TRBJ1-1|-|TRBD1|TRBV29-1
TGCAGCGGGAGTGAGCTAGGGGGCGGTTGGGCTGAAGCTTTCTTT
CSGSELGGGWAEAFF
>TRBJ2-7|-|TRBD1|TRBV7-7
TGTGCCAGCAGCTTATCAGGGGGCGCTACAGTCTACGAGCAGTACTTC
CASSLSGGATVYEQYF
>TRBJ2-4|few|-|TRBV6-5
TGTGCCAGCAGTTACGGGGGTGAGAACATTCAGTACTTC
CASSYGGENIQYF
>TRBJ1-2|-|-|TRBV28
TGTGCCAGCAGTTTTGGAGGCCTTCAAAACTATGGCTACACCTTC
CASSFGGLQNYGYTF
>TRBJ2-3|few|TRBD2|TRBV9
TGTGCCAGCAGCGTAGACGGGGGGGAAGATACGCAGTATTTT
CASSVDGGEDTQYF
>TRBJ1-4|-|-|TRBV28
TGTGCCAGCAGTCCACCTCGGGGGGGAGGACCTAATGAAAAACTGTTTTTT
CASSPPRGGGPNEKLFF
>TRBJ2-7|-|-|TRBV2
TGTGCCAGCAGTGAAGGGCCATTACGACAGAAGAGCTCCTACGAGCAGTACTTC
CASSEGPLRQKSSYEQYF
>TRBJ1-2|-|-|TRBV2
TGTGCCAGCAGTGAATTTGGGGTTACTGGCTACACCTTC
CASSEFGVTGYTF
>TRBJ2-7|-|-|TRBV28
TGTGCCAGCAGTTTTTCCCTCGGAGCCTTGACTAGTCAGGCCTACGAGCAGTACTTC
CASSFSLGALTSQAYEQYF
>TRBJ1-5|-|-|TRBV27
TGTGCCAGCAGTTTGACCTACAATCAGCCCCAGCATTTT
CASSLTYNQPQHF
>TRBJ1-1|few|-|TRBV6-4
TGTGCCAGCAGTGCGGGGGCGAACACTGAAGCTTTCTTT
CASSAGANTEAFF
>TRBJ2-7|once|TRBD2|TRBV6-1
TGTGCCAGCCGAGCGGGGGGGCCCTACGAGCAGTACTTC
CASRAGGPYEQYF
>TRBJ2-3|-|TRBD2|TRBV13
TGTGCCAGCAGCCAGAGGGCGGGGGGGAGCACAGATACGCAGTATTTT
CASSQRAGGSTDTQYF
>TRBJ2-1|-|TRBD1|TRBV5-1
TGCGCCAGCAGCTCGGAAAGACAGGGAAGTGAGCAGTTCTTC
CASSSERQGSEQFF
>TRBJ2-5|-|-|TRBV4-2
TGTGCCAGCAGCCAGGAAACCCCCCAAGAGACCCAGTACTTC
CASSQETPQETQYF
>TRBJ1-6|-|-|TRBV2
TGTGCCAGCGACGGACAGCCTTATGGACCCCTCCACTTT
CASDGQPYGPLHF
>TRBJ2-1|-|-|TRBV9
TGTGCCAGCAGCGAGATTTCCAGGGCGAATGAGCAGTTCTTC
CASSEISRANEQFF
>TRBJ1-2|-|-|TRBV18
TGTGCCAGCTCACCACCGAGGACAGACCTCTATGGCTACACCTTC
CASSPPRTDLYGYTF
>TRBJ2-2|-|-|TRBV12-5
TGTGCTAGTGCCCCGACAGGTCGGACCGGGGAGCTGTTTTTT
CASAPTGRTGELFF
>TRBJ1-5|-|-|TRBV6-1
TGTGCCGTGGGAGAGGGTAGCAATCAGCCCCAGCATTTT
CAVGEGSNQPQHF